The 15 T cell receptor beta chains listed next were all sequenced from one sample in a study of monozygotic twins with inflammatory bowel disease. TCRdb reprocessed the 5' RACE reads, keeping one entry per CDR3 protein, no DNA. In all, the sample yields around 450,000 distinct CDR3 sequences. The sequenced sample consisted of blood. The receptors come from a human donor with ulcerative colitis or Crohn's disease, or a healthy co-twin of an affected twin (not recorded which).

The CDR3 spells CASSLVDRGTGELFF. This chain connects TRBV5-1 to TRBJ2-2; TCRdb picks TRBD1, but there is no DNA to check that call. Germline V gene data show CDR1 as SGHRS and CDR2 as YFSETQ. The CDR3 loop spans 15 amino acids. The whole variable domain, remainder taken from reference TRBV5-1 and TRBJ2-2, is KAGVTQTPRYLIKTRGQQVTLSCSPISGHRSVSWYQQTPGQGLQFLFEYFSETQRNKGNFPGRFSGRQFSNSRSEMNVSTLELGDSALYLCASSLVDRGTGELFFGEGSRLTVL.

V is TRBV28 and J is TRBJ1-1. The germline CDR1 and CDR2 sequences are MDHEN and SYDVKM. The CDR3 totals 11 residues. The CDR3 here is CASTSLSEAFF.

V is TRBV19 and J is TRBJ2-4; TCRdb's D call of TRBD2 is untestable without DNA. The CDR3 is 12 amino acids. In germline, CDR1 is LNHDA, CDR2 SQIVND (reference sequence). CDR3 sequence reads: CASSSEEGMQYF.

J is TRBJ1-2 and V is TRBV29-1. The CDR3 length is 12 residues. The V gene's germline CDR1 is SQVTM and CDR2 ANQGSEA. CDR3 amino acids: CSVRGGYYGYTF.

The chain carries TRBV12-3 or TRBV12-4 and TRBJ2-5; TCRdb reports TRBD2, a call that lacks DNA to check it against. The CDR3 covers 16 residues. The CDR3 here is CASSLAVGTSLETQYF.

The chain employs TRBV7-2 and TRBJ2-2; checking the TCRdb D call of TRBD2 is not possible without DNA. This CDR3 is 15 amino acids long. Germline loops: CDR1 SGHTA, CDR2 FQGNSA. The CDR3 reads CASSSLAGATGELFF. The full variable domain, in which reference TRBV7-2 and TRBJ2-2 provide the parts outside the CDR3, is GAGVSQSPSNKVTEKGKDVELRCDPISGHTALYWYRQSLGQGLEFLIYFQGNSAPDKSGLPSDRFSAERTGGSVSTLTIQRTQQEDSAVYLCASSSLAGATGELFFGEGSRLTVL.

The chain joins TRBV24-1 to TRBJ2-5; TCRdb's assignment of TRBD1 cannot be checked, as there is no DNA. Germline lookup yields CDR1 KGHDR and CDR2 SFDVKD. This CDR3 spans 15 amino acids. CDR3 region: CATSWSGTGDETQYF.

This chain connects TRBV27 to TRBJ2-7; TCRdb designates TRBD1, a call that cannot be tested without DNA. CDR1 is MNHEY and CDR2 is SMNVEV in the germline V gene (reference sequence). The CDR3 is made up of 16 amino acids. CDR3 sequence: CASTSLDRASSYEQYF.

CDR3 sequence: CASSYFGAVYNSPLHF. The chain joins TRBV6-5 to TRBJ1-6; TCRdb selects TRBD1, and the lack of DNA leaves this call unchecked. The CDR3 has 16 residues. Looked up from germline, CDR1 is MNHEY and CDR2 is SVGAGI.

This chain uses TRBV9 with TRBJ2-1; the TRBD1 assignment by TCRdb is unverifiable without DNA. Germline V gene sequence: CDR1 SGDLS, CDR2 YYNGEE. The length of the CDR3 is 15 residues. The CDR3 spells CASSLGTETYNEQFF.

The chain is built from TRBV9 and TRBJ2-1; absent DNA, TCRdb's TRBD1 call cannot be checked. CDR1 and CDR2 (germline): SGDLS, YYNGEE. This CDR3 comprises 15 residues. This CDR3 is CASSVAGTGISEQFF.

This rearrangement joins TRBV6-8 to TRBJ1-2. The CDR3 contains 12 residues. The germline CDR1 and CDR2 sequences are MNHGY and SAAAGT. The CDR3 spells CASTQLSYGYTF.

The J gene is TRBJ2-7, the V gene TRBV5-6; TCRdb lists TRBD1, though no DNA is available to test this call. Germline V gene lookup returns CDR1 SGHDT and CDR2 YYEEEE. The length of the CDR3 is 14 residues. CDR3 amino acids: CASNPRDRSYEQYF.

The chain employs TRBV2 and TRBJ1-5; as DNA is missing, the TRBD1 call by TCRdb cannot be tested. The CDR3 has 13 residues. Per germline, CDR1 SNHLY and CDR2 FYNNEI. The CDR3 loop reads CASSGTGAQPQHF.

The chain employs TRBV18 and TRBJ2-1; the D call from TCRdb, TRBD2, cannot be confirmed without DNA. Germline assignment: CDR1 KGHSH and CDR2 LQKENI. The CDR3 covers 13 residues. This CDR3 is CASSPEGTRGQFF.